Listed here is a single T cell receptor (beta chain). In this sample, this clonotype turned up a few times. Its antigen remains undetermined. It has no much larger one-base neighbor in the sample; base qualities were not kept. The data derive from a study of identical twins (dated by TCRdb to 2016 to 2017). Background on the whole study: The study deep-sequenced TCR alpha and beta repertoires from monozygotic twins, unrelated adults of various ages and cord blood to test whether fetal clonotypes persist. Replicate twin experiments were performed at different times using different library preparation protocols to rule out contamination.

CDR1 LNHNV and CDR2 YYDKDF were looked up in the germline V gene (reference sequence). V is shortened by 0 bases, J by 5 bases, and the region joining them spans 14 bases. The CDR3, cysteine through phenylalanine, is 16 amino acids long. CDR3 DNA is the only sequence kept; it has 48 bases, read in frame from the first base. Every donor was a healthy Caucasian. The twin cohort comprised three pairs of female monozygotic twins, all aged roughly 18 to 30 years. Positive isolation kits from Invitrogen were used to isolate the CD4+ and CD8+ T cell populations. Summary of the overall study and its limitations: A weaker excess of twin sharing was found in beta out-of-frame sequences because the signal-to-noise ratio was lowered by fewer shared sequences. Abundant cord blood beta clonotypes carried fewer insertions; young adult naive repertoires showed a weaker similar trend, while memory repertoires showed none. Out-of-frame TCR alpha sequences shared between twins showed an excess of low generation-probability sequences compared with coincidental sharing between unrelated individuals. Invariant T cells such as MAIT and iNKT could partly confound zero-insertion analyses, though diverse VJ usage argued against this for most clonotypes. Because the same donors could not be followed over many years, conclusions were based on cross-sectional statistical analysis. Recombination models systematically underestimated out-of-frame TCR alpha sharing in monozygotic twins but agreed with sharing between unrelated individuals.

Libraries were prepared through 5' RACE. The run used an Illumina HiSeq 2000. A universal primer binding site was introduced by template switching, and a unique molecular identifier was present in the final cDNA, enabling accurate counting of TCR cDNA molecules. First-strand cDNA for TCR alpha and beta chains was synthesized from specific primers in the conserved constant-segment region. To control for contamination, every cDNA library was double barcoded, receiving both a SMART-Mk sample barcode and Illumina barcodes. Two successive PCR steps introduced TruSeq adapter sequences along with Illumina sample barcodes. TCR alpha and beta cDNA libraries were sequenced on the Illumina HiSeq platform with custom primers. The authors' analysis ran thus. Raw reads were processed with MiGEC to extract unique molecular identifiers, and MiXCR was used to determine CDR3 positions. For each individual, recombination models were inferred using an EM algorithm with the repgenHMM and IGoR tools. Shared clonotypes were analyzed with the tcR package in R, and sharing was normalized by the product of cloneset sizes. Out-of-frame nonproductive sequences were analyzed to study raw recombination free of thymic and clonal selection effects. TCRdb handled the public reads itself, with Q25 trimming in fastp and clone calling in MiXCR, and kept productive beta chains. Entries are consolidated by CDR3 protein sequence, retaining the most common genes and DNA. TCRdb, not the original authors, processed these V and J calls. Counted in this sample were some 250,000 distinct CDR3 sequences; approximately 7.1% of them appeared once. The ten top clones hold approximately 15% of the sample.

The data were also submitted as part of a second study, on T cells expressing NK-cell markers. In that second paper, the authors write: Three sorted T-cell subsets (CD3+CD56+NKG2C+, CD3+CD56+NKG2C- and CD3+CD56-NKG2C+) from about 8 donors had their TCR beta-chain repertoires profiled. Among the eight sequenced donors, only one was HCMV-seronegative, while the other seven were HCMV-seropositive. To restrict sorting to alphabetaTCR-expressing T cells, an anti-gammadeltaTCR antibody was added in several experiments. For 6 or 7 donors, the dominant CD3+CD56+NKG2C+ clonotypes were among the top 10 CD8+ clonotypes and accounted for roughly 1.0-8% of CD8+ T cells. Those dominant clonotypes were again the most abundant among CD3+CD56-NKG2C+ cells in a handful of donors, at about 25-60.1%. Whether the expanded NKG2C-expressing T cell clones were specific for HCMV antigens was left unclear. The eight sequenced donors were randomly selected healthy volunteers, three men and five women. HCMV serostatus was determined by detecting HCMV-specific IgG in serum with a commercial ELISA kit. Reads were demultiplexed and grouped by UMI with MIGEC, and clonotypes were assembled and quantified with MiTCR. To exclude erroneous sequences, any TCR cDNA sequence not supported by at least two reads was discarded. The tcR package was used for downstream repertoire analysis, and clonotypes were matched between fractions using CDR3 nucleotide sequence together with V segment. VDJmatch was used to annotate antigen specificity against VDJdb, with one amino acid substitution allowed in CDR3.

Sequencing input: CD8+ T cells sorted from blood. This TCR was recovered from a woman between 18 and 29 years old in good health. The rearranged chain carries TRBV15 and TRBJ2-1, with TRBD1 tentatively as D gene (6 bases match). This receptor carries the CDR3 CATSRDRGWSHNEQFF. The nucleotide sequence reads TGTGCCACCAGCAGAGATAGGGGGTGGTCGCACAATGAGCAGTTCTTC.